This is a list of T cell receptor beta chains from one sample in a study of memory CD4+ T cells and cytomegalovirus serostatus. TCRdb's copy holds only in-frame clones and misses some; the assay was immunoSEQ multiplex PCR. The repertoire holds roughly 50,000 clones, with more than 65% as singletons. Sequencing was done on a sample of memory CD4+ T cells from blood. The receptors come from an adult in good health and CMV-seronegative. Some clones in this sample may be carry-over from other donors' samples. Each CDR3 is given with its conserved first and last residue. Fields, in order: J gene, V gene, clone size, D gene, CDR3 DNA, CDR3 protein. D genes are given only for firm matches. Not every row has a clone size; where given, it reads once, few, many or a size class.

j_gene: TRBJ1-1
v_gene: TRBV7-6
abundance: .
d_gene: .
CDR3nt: TGTGCCAGCAGCCCACTACAGAACACTGAAGCTTTCTTT
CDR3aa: CASSPLQNTEAFF

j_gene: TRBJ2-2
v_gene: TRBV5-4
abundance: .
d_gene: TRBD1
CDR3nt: TGTGCCAGCAGCACAGGGGTACGGTACACCGGGGAGCTGTTTTTT
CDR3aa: CASSTGVRYTGELFF

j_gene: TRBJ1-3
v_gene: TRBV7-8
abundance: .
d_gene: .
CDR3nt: TGTGCCAGCAGCCCAGGGATAGATGGAAACACCATATATTTT
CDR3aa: CASSPGIDGNTIYF

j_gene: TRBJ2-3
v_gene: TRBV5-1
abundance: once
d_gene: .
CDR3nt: TGCGCCAGCAGCTTGCCGGAGACCCCCACAGATACGCAGTATTTT
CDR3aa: CASSLPETPTDTQYF

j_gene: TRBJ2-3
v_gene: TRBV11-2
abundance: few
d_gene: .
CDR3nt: TGTGCCAGCAGCTTGGGTTATACTAGCACAGATACGCAGTATTTT
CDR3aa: CASSLGYTSTDTQYF

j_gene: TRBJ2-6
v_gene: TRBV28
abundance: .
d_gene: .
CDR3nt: TGTGCCAGCAGTCGCCCGGGCACTGGGGCCAACGTCCTGACTTTC
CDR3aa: CASSRPGTGANVLTF

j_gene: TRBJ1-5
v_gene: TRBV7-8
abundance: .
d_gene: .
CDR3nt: TGTGCCAGCAGCTTCGCCGTTGGGACAACTTATAGCAATCAGCCCCAGCATTTT
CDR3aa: CASSFAVGTTYSNQPQHF

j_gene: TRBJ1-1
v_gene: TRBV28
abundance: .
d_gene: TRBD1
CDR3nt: TGTGCCAGCAGGACAGGGGGCCGTGAAGCTTTCTTT
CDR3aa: CASRTGGREAFF

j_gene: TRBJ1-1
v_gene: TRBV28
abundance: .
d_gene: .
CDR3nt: TGTGCCAGCAGTTTAATCACTGAAGCTTTCTTT
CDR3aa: CASSLITEAFF

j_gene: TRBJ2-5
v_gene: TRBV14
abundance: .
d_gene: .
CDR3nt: TGTGCCAGCAGCCAAGATTACCTACAGGGAAGGCGGGAGACCCAGTACTTC
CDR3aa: CASSQDYLQGRRETQYF

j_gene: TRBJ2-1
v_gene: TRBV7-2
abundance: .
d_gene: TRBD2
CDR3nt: TGTGCCAGCAGCAGCCGGGACTACAAAAACTCCTACAATGAGCAGTTCTTC
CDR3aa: CASSSRDYKNSYNEQFF

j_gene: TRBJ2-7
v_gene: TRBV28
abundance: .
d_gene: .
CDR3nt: TGTGCCAGCAGTTTAGGCAGGGTACATTCCGAGCAGTACTTC
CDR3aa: CASSLGRVHSEQYF

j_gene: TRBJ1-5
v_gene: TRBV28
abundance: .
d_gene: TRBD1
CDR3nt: TGTGCCACCCGGACAGGGTTCGGCAATCAGCCCCAGCATTTT
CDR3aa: CATRTGFGNQPQHF

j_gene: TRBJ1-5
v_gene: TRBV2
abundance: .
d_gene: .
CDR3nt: TGTGCCAGCAGTGAACGGGCCGGGATGGGTGGTCAGCCCCAGCATTTT
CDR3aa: CASSERAGMGGQPQHF

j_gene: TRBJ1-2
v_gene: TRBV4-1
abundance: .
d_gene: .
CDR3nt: TGCGCCAGCAGCCAAGATAATCCAGGGAGCCTCTATGGCTACACCTTC
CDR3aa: CASSQDNPGSLYGYTF

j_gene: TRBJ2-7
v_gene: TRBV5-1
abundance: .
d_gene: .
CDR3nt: TGCGCCAGCAGCTACATAGGCGGAGGCGAGCAGTACTTC
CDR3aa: CASSYIGGGEQYF

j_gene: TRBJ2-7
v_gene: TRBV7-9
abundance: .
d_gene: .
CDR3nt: TGTGCCAGCAGCTTAACCTACGAGCAGTACTTC
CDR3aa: CASSLTYEQYF

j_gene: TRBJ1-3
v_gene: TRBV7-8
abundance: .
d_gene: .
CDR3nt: TGTGCCAGCAGCTCGACGGGACCGCGTGAGGGAAACACCATATATTTT
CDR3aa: CASSSTGPREGNTIYF

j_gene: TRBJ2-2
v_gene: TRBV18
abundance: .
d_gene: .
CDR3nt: TGTGCCAGCTCGGATTTTAAGGGCGGGGAGCTGTTTTTT
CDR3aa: CASSDFKGGELFF

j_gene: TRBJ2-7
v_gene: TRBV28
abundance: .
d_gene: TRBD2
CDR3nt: TGTGCCAGCAGTTTATTGGGGGGGGAGCAGTACTTC
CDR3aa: CASSLLGGEQYF

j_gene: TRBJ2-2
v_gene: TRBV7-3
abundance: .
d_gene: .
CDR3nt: TGTGCCAGCAGCCCCGCGAACACCGGGGAGCTGTTTTTT
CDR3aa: CASSPANTGELFF

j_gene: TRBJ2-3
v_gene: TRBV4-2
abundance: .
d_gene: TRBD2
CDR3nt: TGTGCCAGCAGCCGGGGGACTAGCGGGAGAGGGGGTACAGATACGCAGTATTTT
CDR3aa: CASSRGTSGRGGTDTQYF

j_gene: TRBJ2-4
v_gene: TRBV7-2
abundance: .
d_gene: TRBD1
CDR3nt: TGTGCCAGCAGCGAACGGGACAGGGGGGACAAAAACATTCAGTACTTC
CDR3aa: CASSERDRGDKNIQYF

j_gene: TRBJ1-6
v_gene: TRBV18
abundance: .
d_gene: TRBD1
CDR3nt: TGTGCCAGCTCACCAAGAATAGGACAGGGCGATTCACCCCTCCACTTT
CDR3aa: CASSPRIGQGDSPLHF

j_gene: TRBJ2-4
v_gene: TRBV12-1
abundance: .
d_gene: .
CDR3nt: TGTGCCAGCAACTCGGGGGCCCCGGCCAAAAACATTCAGTACTTC
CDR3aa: CASNSGAPAKNIQYF

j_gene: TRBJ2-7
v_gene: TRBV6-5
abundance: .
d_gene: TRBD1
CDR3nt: TGTGCCAGCAAGATAGGGACAGGCTCCTACGAGCAGTACTTC
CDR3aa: CASKIGTGSYEQYF

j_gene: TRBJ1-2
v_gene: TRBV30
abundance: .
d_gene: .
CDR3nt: TGTGCCTGGAGTGTAATGGGGCCGGATGGCTACACCTTC
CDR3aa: CAWSVMGPDGYTF

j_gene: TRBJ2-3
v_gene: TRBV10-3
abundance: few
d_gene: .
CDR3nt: TGTGCCATCAGTGAGTCGATCGGCCTGACTAGCACAGATACGCAGTATTTT
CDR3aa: CAISESIGLTSTDTQYF

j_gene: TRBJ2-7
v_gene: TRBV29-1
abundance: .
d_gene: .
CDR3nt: TGCAGCGCCGCCGCCTCTACAGGATGGCAGTACTTC
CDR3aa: CSAAASTGWQYF

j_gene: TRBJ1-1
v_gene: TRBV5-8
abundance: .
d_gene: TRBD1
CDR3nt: TGTGCCAGCAGCTTTACAGGGGGCTTCACTGAAGCTTTCTTT
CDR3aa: CASSFTGGFTEAFF

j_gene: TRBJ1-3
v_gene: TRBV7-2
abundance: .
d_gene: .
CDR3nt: TGTGCCAGCAGCCGTTGGGGCGGTGGCTCTGGAAACACCATATATTTT
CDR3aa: CASSRWGGGSGNTIYF

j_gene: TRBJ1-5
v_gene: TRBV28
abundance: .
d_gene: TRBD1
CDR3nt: TGTGCCAGCAGCACAGCGACAGGGAAAAATCAGCCCCAGCATTTT
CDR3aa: CASSTATGKNQPQHF

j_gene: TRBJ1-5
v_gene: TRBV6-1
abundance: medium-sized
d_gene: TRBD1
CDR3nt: TGTGCCAGCAGTGAAGCAGGACAGGGTTTACAGCCCCAGCATTTT
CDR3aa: CASSEAGQGLQPQHF

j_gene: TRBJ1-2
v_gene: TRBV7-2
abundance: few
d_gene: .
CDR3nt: TGTGCCAGCAGCTACACAGTGGACTATGGCTACACCTTC
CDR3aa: CASSYTVDYGYTF

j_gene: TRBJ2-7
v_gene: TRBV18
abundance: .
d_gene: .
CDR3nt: TGTGCCAGCTCACCAAGCAGGGACTTCGCCTACGAGCAGTACTTC
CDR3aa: CASSPSRDFAYEQYF

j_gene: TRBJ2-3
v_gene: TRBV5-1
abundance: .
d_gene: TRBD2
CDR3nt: TGCGCCAGCAAACCCGGGGGGGGCTGGGATACGCAGTATTTT
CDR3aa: CASKPGGGWDTQYF